This T cell receptor beta chain is drawn from a study of shared clonotypes between healthy human individuals. Study-wide background: CD4 naive and memory got three plates each, CD8 naive two, CD8 memory one.

This table comes from immunoSEQ multiplex PCR, and its TCRdb copy is limited to in-frame clones, with some not included. The data contain roughly 2.5 million clones, about 92% of them seen just once; the ten biggest clones take up under 0.15%. The junction had 9 bases not matched to a gene; V was cut back by 5 bases and J by 7 bases. The CDR3 loop spans 14 amino acids. Per germline, CDR1 SGHTA and CDR2 FQGNSA. The rearrangement joins TRBV7-2 to TRBJ2-7; 9 bases are a match to TRBD1. The sequence derives from a man between 18 and 29 years old in good health. Sequencing was done on a sample of naive CD4+ T cells sorted from blood. Subset in this sample: CD45RA+ positively selected. The CDR3 DNA sequence: TGTGCCAGCAGCCAACAGGGGGCCCTCGGGGAGCAGTACTTC. Translated: CASSQQGALGEQYF.